This T cell receptor (beta chain) came from a study of shared clonotypes between healthy human individuals. Findings of the study overall: When naive CD4 clonotypes were compared across a handful of donors, about 5% were shared. Clonotypes which were not shared had lower generation probabilities than clonotypes that all four donors shared. Sampling covered blood only; tissue repertoires likely differ.

The CDR3 runs to 9 residues. Between the trimmed V and J ends, which lost 8 bases and 14 bases, there was a span of 12 bases. Per germline, CDR1 SGHTA and CDR2 FQGTGA. The DNA input per sorted-subset replicate PCR was roughly 0.2 ug, corresponding to 32,000 or so T cell genomes. Assay: immunoSEQ multiplex PCR; the TCRdb copy retains only in-frame clones and omits some. The data show more than 550,000 clones, roughly two thirds seen once. Concerning this clone itself: Its antigen is unidentified.

The TCR was taken from a woman aged 30 to 39 in good health. The material sequenced was memory CD4+ T cells sorted from blood. Subset noted: CD45RA-negative fraction. V and J are TRBV7-3 and TRBJ1-2; D remains ambiguous. The CDR3 DNA sequence: TGTGCCAGCGGGAGTGGAATAACCTTC. Translated: CASGSGITF.